The 13 T cell receptor beta chains below come from one sample, sequenced in a study of cytomegalovirus exposure and HLA in healthy donors. 60 Vbeta and 13 Jbeta primers were used in PCR. Profiled with immunoSEQ multiplex PCR; TCRdb holds only in-frame clones, not every one. This sample yields roughly 160,000 clones, of which 80% to 85% are seen a single time; 1.2% belongs to the top ten. The material sequenced was PBMCs. These TCRs come from a boy aged 2 to 9 in good health and CMV-seronegative.

This clone was counted only a few times. The rearrangement uses TRBV7-3 and TRBJ2-1, with 10 bases identical to TRBD1. CDR1 is SGHTA and CDR2 is FQGTGA in the germline V gene. J was trimmed by 2 bases and V by 1 base; bases with no gene match: 8. The CDR3 runs to 18 residues. The CDR3 region has the DNA TGTGCCAGCAGCTTAATCCCCCCTGGACAGGGGGCCTACAATGAGCAGTTCTTC. This gives the protein CASSLIPPGQGAYNEQFF.

This chain uses TRBV5-1 with TRBJ2-3; D may be TRBD2 (6 bases). Germline lookup yields CDR1 SGHRS and CDR2 YFSETQ. The V end was cut by 2 bases, the J end by 0 bases, with 10 bases between. The CDR3 is 15 residues long. The CDR3 DNA reads as TGCGCCAGCAGCTTACTTAGCGGAAGCACAGATACGCAGTATTTT. This encodes CASSLLSGSTDTQYF.

The V and J genes are TRBV10-3 and TRBJ2-1; TRBD2 aligns across 13 bases. CDR1 and CDR2 (germline): ENHRY, SYGVKD. This CDR3 has 17 residues. With V trimmed by 3 bases and J by 2 bases, 4 bases remained unmatched. The CDR3 reads CAISDGTSGIPYNEQFF. CDR3 nucleotides: TGTGCCATCAGTGATGGGACTAGCGGGATCCCCTACAATGAGCAGTTCTTC.

The chain couples TRBV7-7 to TRBJ2-5; 8 bases align to TRBD2. CDR1 and CDR2 (germline): SSHAT, FNYEAQ (reference sequence). The ends lost 2 bases at V and 5 bases at J; junction bases unmatched: 4. The CDR3 covers 14 residues. The CDR3: CASSLHERGETQYF. CDR3 nucleotide sequence: TGTGCCAGCAGCTTACATGAGCGGGGGGAGACCCAGTACTTC.

V and J are TRBV10-2 and TRBJ2-3; 9 bases fit TRBD2. J was trimmed by 3 bases and V by 5 bases; bases with no gene match: 6. CDR1 and CDR2 (germline): WSHSY, SAAADI. This CDR3 comprises 15 residues. The CDR3 coding sequence is TGCGCCAGCAGTTTAGCGGGGGTTGGGACAGATACGCAGTATTTT. Translation gives CASSLAGVGTDTQYF.

The gene calls are TRBV7-9 and TRBJ2-1, with D unclear. Per the germline V gene, CDR1 is SEHNR and CDR2 is FQNEAQ (reference sequence). The CDR3 is made up of 13 amino acids. Trimming left V 0 bases short and J 5 bases short, with 5 bases between. The CDR3 region is CASSLARHNEQFF. The CDR3 DNA reads as TGTGCCAGCAGCTTAGCCAGGCACAATGAGCAGTTCTTC.

The CDR3 sequence is CASSTQTGGDPNYGYTF. CDR3 nucleotides: TGTGCCAGTAGTACCCAGACAGGGGGTGATCCTAACTATGGCTACACCTTC. The gene calls are TRBV19 and TRBJ1-2; TRBD1 agrees at 9 bases. J gave up 0 bases and V 4 bases, and 9 bases lay outside the gene matches. The V gene's germline CDR1 is LNHDA and CDR2 SQIVND (reference sequence). The CDR3 is made up of 17 amino acids.

The V and J genes are TRBV2 and TRBJ2-3; TRBD2 matches at 13 bases. Germline loops: CDR1 SNHLY, CDR2 FYNNEI. J was trimmed by 2 bases and V by 6 bases; bases with no gene match: 5. The length of the CDR3 is 16 residues. The CDR3 sequence is CASRGGLAGDTDTQYF. CDR3 DNA sequence: TGTGCCAGCAGGGGAGGACTAGCGGGGGACACAGATACGCAGTATTTT.

This chain joins TRBV6-4 and TRBJ2-4; TRBD1 matches at 9 bases. V dropped 3 bases and J dropped 8; count of bases not matched to a gene: 5. Germline CDR1 and CDR2: MRHNA and SNTAGT. The length of the CDR3 is 14 residues. The CDR3: CASSEEQGADIQYF. The CDR3 nucleotides are TGTGCCAGCAGTGAGGAACAGGGGGCGGACATTCAGTACTTC.

This clone was detected a few times. This sequence joins TRBV6-6 and TRBJ1-2; D is undetermined. The CDR3 contains 11 residues. The germline V gene encodes CDR1 MNHNY and CDR2 SVGAGI (reference sequence). V lost 4 bases and J 8 bases, leaving 8 bases between the germline ends. The CDR3 reads CASSWRNGYTF. In DNA, the CDR3 is TGTGCCAGCAGTTGGCGGAACGGCTACACCTTC.

The chain recombines TRBV5-1 with TRBJ1-4, with D uncertain. This CDR3 contains 14 residues. Germline V gene sequence: CDR1 SGHRS, CDR2 YFSETQ. Trimming left V 5 bases short and J 0 bases short, with 8 bases between. In DNA form, the CDR3 reads TGCGCCAGCAGTTTGTACTCAACTAATGAAAAACTGTTTTTT. This gives the protein CASSLYSTNEKLFF.

This chain links TRBV4-1 with TRBJ2-1; D unclear. Germline CDR1 is MGHRA and CDR2 is YSYEKL. Deletions cut 0 bases from V and 10 bases from J, with 7 bases between. The CDR3 is made up of 12 amino acids. The CDR3 DNA follows: TGCGCCAGCAGCCAAGAGCGGCGGGAGCAGTTCTTC. This gives the protein CASSQERREQFF.

The chain employs TRBV6-1 and TRBJ1-2; a weak D match, TRBD1 (5 bases). This CDR3 contains 17 residues. The germline CDR1 and CDR2 sequences are MNHNS and SASEGT. V was trimmed by 3 bases and J by 8 bases, leaving 25 bases between them. The chain's CDR3 is CASSDGLRGLYSGGYTF. The CDR3, as DNA: TGTGCCAGCAGTGATGGCTTGAGGGGACTCTATTCGGGAGGCTACACCTTC.